These T cell receptor beta chains were read from a single sample in a study of blood T cells in healthy people across ages. TCRdb fed the 5' RACE reads into MiXCR, producing one record per CDR3 protein. The sample consists of about 800,000 distinct CDR3 sequences, 20% to 30% of them appearing once. These same records also appear under a second study, on T cells of mothers and their children.

Material: blood. The receptors were sampled from a boy aged 5-17 years in good health. The CDR3 runs from the conserved cysteine through the conserved F or W. The order of the fields is CDR3 protein, D gene, V gene, J gene. D genes are given only for firm matches.

CDR3 protein: CASSYQTGDTQYF
D gene: NA
V gene: TRBV6-5
J gene: TRBJ2-3

CDR3 protein: CSANGAGGDYNEQFF
D gene: TRBD2
V gene: TRBV20-1
J gene: TRBJ2-1

CDR3 protein: CASSIRLKGLAGGTTKNIQYF
D gene: TRBD2
V gene: TRBV5-1
J gene: TRBJ2-4

CDR3 protein: CASSLGAGETDTQYF
D gene: TRBD2
V gene: TRBV7-6
J gene: TRBJ2-3

CDR3 protein: CASSRTGAEQYF
D gene: TRBD1
V gene: TRBV12-3/TRBV12-4
J gene: TRBJ2-7

CDR3 protein: CASSAEGLAGQLAKNIQYF
D gene: TRBD2
V gene: TRBV9
J gene: TRBJ2-4

CDR3 protein: CASSVAGGPDGETQYF
D gene: TRBD2
V gene: TRBV9
J gene: TRBJ2-5

CDR3 protein: CASSLPHGRTFENTEAFF
D gene: NA
V gene: TRBV7-9
J gene: TRBJ1-1

CDR3 protein: CASIPLAGGETQYF
D gene: TRBD2
V gene: TRBV6-6
J gene: TRBJ2-5

CDR3 protein: CSASQLAETNTGELFF
D gene: TRBD2
V gene: TRBV20-1
J gene: TRBJ2-2

CDR3 protein: CAIRGQGSPLGGEQYF
D gene: NA
V gene: TRBV10-3
J gene: TRBJ2-7

CDR3 protein: CASANYGYEQYF
D gene: NA
V gene: TRBV6-2/TRBV6-3
J gene: TRBJ2-7

CDR3 protein: CASRPGGADAGELFF
D gene: TRBD1
V gene: TRBV28
J gene: TRBJ2-2

CDR3 protein: CASSDSGTGLSEQFF
D gene: TRBD1
V gene: TRBV9
J gene: TRBJ2-1

CDR3 protein: CASSYSLAGRHADTQYF
D gene: TRBD2
V gene: TRBV6-2/TRBV6-3
J gene: TRBJ2-3

CDR3 protein: CASSPRDRYTDTQYF
D gene: TRBD1
V gene: TRBV7-2
J gene: TRBJ2-3